These 15 T cell receptor beta chains originate from one sample sequenced in a study of technical replicates of blood from several donors. Sequencing used immunoSEQ multiplex PCR; TCRdb keeps in-frame clones, though not all of them. The data show about 80,000 clones, roughly 94% seen once. Sequences were obtained from T cells isolated from PBMCs. These receptors all stem from a human donor in good health.

The chain has TRBV2 and TRBJ1-2; 8 bases match TRBD1. Germline V lookup: CDR1 SNHLY, CDR2 FYNNEI. CDR3 length: 15 amino acids. Trimming at V came to 2 bases and at J to 8 bases, leaving 10 bases not matched to a gene. CDR3 loop: CASSEMGATGVGYTF. The CDR3 bases are TGTGCCAGCAGTGAAATGGGCGCGACAGGGGTAGGCTACACCTTC.

The rearrangement uses TRBV19 and TRBJ2-7; 10 bases match TRBD1. V was clipped by 1 base and J by 3 bases; unmatched bases: 3. The CDR3 has 15 residues. CDR1 is LNHDA and CDR2 is SQIVND in the germline V gene (reference sequence). The CDR3 DNA follows: TGTGCCAGTAGTATAGGGACAGGGGGACTCTACGAGCAGTACTTC. As protein: CASSIGTGGLYEQYF.

The gene calls are TRBV7-3 and TRBJ2-3, with 11 bases lining up with TRBD2. V gave up 5 bases and J gave up 4 bases; unmatched junction bases: 11. CDR3 length: 17 amino acids. From germline, CDR1 is SGHTA and CDR2 FQGTGA. DNA for the CDR3: TGTGCCAGCAGCATTGCTGGGACTAGCGGAGACGCAGATACGCAGTATTTT. Amino acids: CASSIAGTSGDADTQYF.

This clone was counted once. The identical CDR3 is also encoded by other nucleotide sequences in the sample. The rearrangement joins TRBV30 to TRBJ1-5, with D perhaps TRBD1 (5 bases). The germline gives CDR1 GTSNPN, CDR2 SVGIG (reference sequence). V was cut by 0 bases and J by 2 bases, with 8 bases left in between. The CDR3 sequence is 14 residues long. The CDR3 sequence is CAWSVGVGNQPQHF. The CDR3 DNA is TGTGCCTGGAGTGTAGGGGTCGGCAATCAGCCCCAGCATTTT.

The rearrangement joins TRBV18 to TRBJ2-1; 7 nucleotides agree with TRBD1. V gave up 6 bases and J gave up 10 bases; unmatched junction bases: 12. The CDR3 is 14 amino acids. Germline-derived CDR1 and CDR2 are KGHSH and LQKENI. The CDR3 spells CASSPGNRGREQFF. DNA for the CDR3: TGTGCCAGCTCCCCCGGGAACAGGGGCCGGGAGCAGTTCTTC.

This chain connects TRBV19 to TRBJ1-4; a weak D match, TRBD1 (5 bases). Germline V CDR1 and CDR2: LNHDA, SQIVND (reference sequence). CDR3 length: 14 amino acids. Trimming stripped 7 bases from V and 7 bases from J, with 16 bases between. In DNA, the CDR3 is TGTGCCAGTACCAGCCACCCGCAGGGTGAAAAACTGTTTTTT. As protein: CASTSHPQGEKLFF.

The chain is built from TRBV6-5 and TRBJ2-1; no clear D gene. The CDR3 runs 14 residues. V dropped 2 bases and J dropped 1 base, with 6 bases sitting between them. Germline loops: CDR1 MNHEY, CDR2 SVGAGI. CDR3 nucleotide sequence: TGTGCCAGCAGTTACGGGCCGTCCTACAATGAGCAGTTCTTC. Translating it yields CASSYGPSYNEQFF.

The gene calls are TRBV14 and TRBJ2-1, with 11 bases fitting TRBD2. With V trimmed by 2 bases and J by 8 bases, 5 bases remained unmatched. CDR1 is SGHDN, CDR2 FVKESK, per germline. The CDR3 loop spans 15 amino acids. CDR3 amino acids: CASSQSTSGSDEQFF. The CDR3 DNA reads TGTGCCAGCAGCCAAAGCACTAGCGGGAGCGATGAGCAGTTCTTC.

The genes are TRBV28 and TRBJ2-2; 9 bases agree with TRBD2. After removal of 2 bases from V and 4 bases from J, the junction contained 5 bases not matched to a gene. There are 16 residues in the CDR3. Germline-derived CDR1 and CDR2 are MDHEN and SYDVKM. The chain's CDR3 is CASSLRLAVVTGELFF. CDR3 nucleotides: TGTGCCAGCAGTTTAAGACTAGCGGTGGTCACCGGGGAGCTGTTTTTT.

V gene TRBV27 combines with J gene TRBJ2-5, with D unresolved. Trimming left V 3 bases short and J 5 bases short, with 10 bases between. This CDR3 comprises 13 residues. The germline V gene encodes CDR1 MNHEY and CDR2 SMNVEV (reference sequence). The CDR3 nucleotides are TGTGCCAGCAGTTTTCTCGGTCGGGAGACCCAGTACTTC. This codes for CASSFLGRETQYF.

The gene calls are TRBV11-2 and TRBJ2-7, with 8 positions matching TRBD2. With 1 base clipped from V and 6 bases from J, the junction kept 5 bases outside the gene matches. CDR1 and CDR2 (germline): SGHAT, FQNNGV. The CDR3 is 14 amino acids. For the CDR3, the DNA is TGTGCCAGCAGCTTAGGACTAGCGCAATCCGAGCAGTACTTC. Its protein is CASSLGLAQSEQYF.

J is TRBJ2-7 and V is TRBV15; D remains unclear. The CDR3 is 13 amino acids. Germline V gives CDR1 LNHNV, CDR2 YYDKDF (reference sequence). V gave up 0 bases and J gave up 3 bases, with 6 bases separating them. The CDR3 is CATSREGCYEQYF. CDR3 DNA sequence: TGTGCCACCAGCAGAGAGGGCTGCTACGAGCAGTACTTC.

The V gene is TRBV29-1, the J gene TRBJ1-2; unclear D gene. V was pared by 7 bases and J by 3 bases, with 9 bases between. The germline V gene has CDR1 SQVTM and CDR2 ANQGSEA. The CDR3 loop spans 11 amino acids. CDR3 DNA sequence: TGCAGCGCCCGGACTGACTATGGCTACACCTTC. Translating it yields CSARTDYGYTF. The variable domain in full, with the rest retrieved from reference TRBV29-1 and TRBJ1-2, is SAVISQKPSRDICQRGTSLTIQCQVDSQVTMMFWYRQQPGQSLTLIATANQGSEATYESGFVIDKFPISRPNLTFSTLTVSNMSPEDSSIYLCSARTDYGYTFGSGTRLTVV.

The chain combines TRBV30 with TRBJ1-4; the D is unclear. CDR3 length equals 13 residues. The germline V gene encodes CDR1 GTSNPN and CDR2 SVGIG (reference sequence). The V gene lost 2 bases and the J gene lost 4 bases, with 8 bases spanning the gap. The chain's CDR3 is CAWSLSNNEKLFF. The CDR3 nucleotides are TGTGCCTGGAGTTTGTCTAATAATGAAAAACTGTTTTTT.

This clone showed up just once. This chain links TRBV7-2 with TRBJ2-1; unclear D gene. The CDR3 is 15 residues long. Deletions cut 2 bases from V and 0 bases from J, with 8 bases between. Germline CDR1 is SGHTA and CDR2 is FQGNSA. The CDR3, as DNA: TGTGCCAGCAGCTTACAAAGGAGCTCCTACAATGAGCAGTTCTTC. Translation: CASSLQRSSYNEQFF.